Sequencing of this T cell receptor (beta chain) was carried out in a study of metastatic and nonmetastatic thyroid tumors. Study background: Repertoire comparisons spanned blood and tumor or nodule tissue from malignant and benign thyroid patients.

The study's findings and limits: Significantly greater TCR beta diversity was reportedly found in malignant thyroid tumors than in benign nodules (in blood and tumor).

Germline lookup yields CDR1 SGHRS and CDR2 YFSETQ. Losses at the gene ends were 2 bases for V and 6 bases for J; bases not matched to a gene: 16. The CDR3 is 19 amino acids. In the original workflow: In papillary thyroid cancer, a distant-metastasis classifier was built using CDR3 differences across clinicopathological groups. TCRdb re-called clones via MiXCR from the PCR reads. These V and J calls derive from TCRdb rather than the authors' analysis. The data hold about 45,000 clones, with about 4.2% observed a single time. Ahead of thyroid surgery, no patient had received treatment of any kind. Regarding this clone: The target antigen is unknown.

Sequencing input: blood. The gene calls are TRBV5-1 and TRBJ2-3; 12 bases fit TRBD2. This TCR was recovered from a female donor with papillary thyroid cancer or a benign thyroid nodule (not recorded which). Some clones in this sample may be carry-over from other donors' samples. The CDR3 region has the DNA TGCGCCAGCAGCTTCACCTCCCCCCGAAGGACTAGCGGGGACGATACGCAGTATTTT. It specifies CASSFTSPRRTSGDDTQYF.